The rows below give T cell receptor beta chains drawn from one sample of a study of CD4 T cells in relation to SARS-CoV-2 and coronaviruses. Produced via immunoSEQ multiplex PCR; TCRdb's table is partial and in-frame only. The table lists tens of thousands of clones, approximately 90% of them singletons. Sequences were obtained from naive CD4+ T cells from PBMCs. All receptors derive from an adult with COVID-19. Each CDR3 is given with its conserved first and last residue. D genes are given only for firm matches. The size entry is marked missing in some rows and otherwise reads once, few, many or a size class.

v_call	j_call	clone_size	d_call	cdr3_nt	cdr3_aa
TRBV7-8	TRBJ2-3	once	-	TGTGCCAGCAGCTGGATGACTACTAGCACAGATACGCAGTATTTT	CASSWMTTSTDTQYF
TRBV3-1/TRBV3-2	TRBJ2-5	-	TRBD2	TGTGCCAGCAGCCAAGAACGGCCTAGCGGGAGTTTGGAGACCCAGTACTTC	CASSQERPSGSLETQYF
TRBV24-1	TRBJ2-7	-	-	TGTGCCACCAGTGATCCGGGGCCGGGTTGGTCCTACGAGCAGTACTTC	CATSDPGPGWSYEQYF
TRBV5-6	TRBJ1-2	-	-	TGTGCCAGCAGCCTGGGACCACCCCCGCAAATCTATGGCTACACCTTC	CASSLGPPPQIYGYTF
TRBV28	TRBJ1-2	-	TRBD1	TGTGCCAGCAAACTAGGGGGCTTTGGGTATGGCTACACCTTC	CASKLGGFGYGYTF
TRBV7-2	TRBJ1-1	-	-	TGTGCCAGCAGCTTAACTGGTGGGGCTAACACTGAAGCTTTCTTT	CASSLTGGANTEAFF
TRBV6-5	TRBJ1-5	-	-	TGTGCCAGCAGTTATCCGCCCCGGGGGATTGGGCAGCCCCAGCATTTT	CASSYPPRGIGQPQHF
TRBV28	TRBJ2-1	-	TRBD2	TGTGCCACCAACAACGCGGGAGGATACAATGAGCAGTTCTTC	CATNNAGGYNEQFF
TRBV28	TRBJ2-1	-	TRBD1	TGTGCCAGCAGTCTTGTAGCCGGGACAGGGAACAATGAGCAGTTCTTC	CASSLVAGTGNNEQFF
TRBV7-2	TRBJ2-2	-	-	TGTGCCAGCAGTCACCGGGACCTACGTCTTTGGGAGCTGTTTTTT	CASSHRDLRLWELFF
TRBV19	TRBJ1-6	-	-	TGTGCCAGTAGCCAACAAATAACAGGATATAATTCACCCCTCCACTTT	CASSQQITGYNSPLHF
TRBV5-1	TRBJ2-6	-	TRBD2	TGCGCCAGCAGCTTCCACCGGGGGGGGCCCCTTGGGGCCAACGTCCTGACTTTC	CASSFHRGGPLGANVLTF
TRBV6-2/TRBV6-3	TRBJ1-5	-	-	TGTGCCAGCAGTTACTTGCGGGGGGCCAATCAGCCCCAGCATTTT	CASSYLRGANQPQHF
TRBV9	TRBJ2-7	few	-	TGTGCCAGCAGCCTTTCTTGGGCCCCCTTACCCTACGAGCAGTACTTC	CASSLSWAPLPYEQYF
TRBV24-1	TRBJ2-1	-	TRBD2	TGTGCCACCAGTGATAATAGCGGGAGGTCGTTGAATGAGCAGTTCTTC	CATSDNSGRSLNEQFF
TRBV3-1/TRBV3-2	TRBJ2-3	-	-	TGTGCCAGCAGCCCAAGGGGGAACACAGATACGCAGTATTTT	CASSPRGNTDTQYF
TRBV4-1	TRBJ2-2	-	TRBD1	TGCGCCAGCAGCTCCTATGACAGGGGGAACACCGGGGAGCTGTTTTTT	CASSSYDRGNTGELFF
TRBV20-1	TRBJ1-2	-	-	TGCAGTGAAGACAGGAACTATGGCTACACCTTC	CSEDRNYGYTF
TRBV27	TRBJ2-1	-	-	TGTGCCAGCAGTGAGACTAGTAATAAACCGTTCTTC	CASSETSNKPFF
TRBV4-1	TRBJ2-7	-	-	TGCGCCAGCAGCCAAGGACACCAGGGGCCCTACGAGCAGTACTTC	CASSQGHQGPYEQYF
TRBV10-3	TRBJ2-2	once	-	TGTGCCATCACCCCTATCGACACCGGGGAGCTGTTTTTT	CAITPIDTGELFF
TRBV27	TRBJ2-2	-	-	TGTGCCAGCAGTGCGACAGTCTTTGTAACCGGGGAGCTGTTTTTT	CASSATVFVTGELFF
TRBV30	TRBJ1-3	once	-	TGTGCCTGGAGTACCGGAACAGCCCGGTCTGGAAACACCATATATTTT	CAWSTGTARSGNTIYF
TRBV5-1	TRBJ2-7	few	TRBD2	TGCGCCAGCAGCTTGGTTGGACTAGCGGGAATGGAGCAGTACTTC	CASSLVGLAGMEQYF
TRBV5-1	TRBJ2-2	-	-	TGCGCCAGCAGCTTGGATACCGGGGAGCTGTTTTTT	CASSLDTGELFF
TRBV6-6	TRBJ2-2	-	TRBD1	TGTGCCAGCAGTTACACGACAGGGGGCATCACCGGGGAGCTGTTTTTT	CASSYTTGGITGELFF
TRBV29-1	TRBJ2-7	once	-	TGCAGCGTTGAAGATGAGGGCTACGAGCAGTACTTC	CSVEDEGYEQYF
TRBV7-9	TRBJ2-1	-	TRBD1	TGTGCCAGCAGCCCGGGGACAGGGAGCGAGCAGTTCTTC	CASSPGTGSEQFF
TRBV7-6	TRBJ2-3	-	-	TGTGCCAGCAGCTTACAAGATGCAGATACGCAGTATTTT	CASSLQDADTQYF
TRBV3-1/TRBV3-2	TRBJ1-1	-	-	TGTGCCAGCAGCCGGGAAGGGGGACCCACTGAAGCTTTCTTT	CASSREGGPTEAFF
TRBV1	TRBJ2-5	-	-	TGCACCAGCAGCCAAACGCTAGCGAAACGAGAGACCCAGTACTTC	CTSSQTLAKRETQYF